The 19 T cell receptor beta chains presented below share a single source sample, sequenced in a study of T cells in Graves' hyperthyroidism and ophthalmopathy. From RNA transcripts, TCR beta CDR3 regions were amplified. A first-round RT-PCR of the TCR CDR3 used the HTBI primer set. TCRdb recomputed calls from the multiplex PCR reads with MiXCR, one row per CDR3 protein. The sample contains some 600,000 distinct CDR3 sequences, approximately 15% of which appear only once. Sequencing was performed on blood. The source is a woman aged 30 to 39 with Graves' hyperthyroidism that later progressed to Graves' ophthalmopathy.

This clonotype was picked up many times. V and J are TRBV6-1 and TRBJ2-7; D not resolved. V was shortened by 6 bases and J by 6 bases, with 21 bases between the two germline ends. The CDR3 covers 15 residues. The V gene's germline CDR1 is MNHNS and CDR2 SASEGT. The CDR3 sequence: CASSPVDTAPLEQYF. DNA of the CDR3: TGTGCCAGCAGCCCCGTCGACACGGCCCCCCTCGAGCAGTACTTC.

This clonotype was counted ten times or more. The CDR3 sequence: CAWSVLDRAHEQYF. DNA of the CDR3: TGTGCCTGGAGTGTACTGGACAGGGCCCACGAGCAGTACTTC. V gene TRBV30 combines with J gene TRBJ2-7; 8 nucleotides agree with TRBD1. The CDR3 length is 14 residues. CDR1 and CDR2 from the germline V gene are GTSNPN and SVGIG (reference sequence). V lost 0 bases, J lost 5 bases, and 6 bases stayed unmatched.

This clonotype was found a few times. The chain employs TRBV10-1 and TRBJ2-1, with TRBD1 identical over 9 bases. J gave up 7 bases and V 2 bases, and 12 bases lay outside the gene matches. The CDR3 length is 17 residues. From germline, CDR1 is WNHNN and CDR2 SYGVQD (reference sequence). The CDR3 nucleotides are TGCGCCAGCAGTGAGGTTGTGGGGACAGGGCGGTTAAATGAGCAGTTCTTC. Its protein is CASSEVVGTGRLNEQFF.

This clonotype was picked up many times. The chain joins TRBV7-2 to TRBJ2-1, with TRBD2 matching over 7 bases. Germline V gene sequence: CDR1 SGHTA, CDR2 FQGNSA. The CDR3 contains 15 residues. V was clipped by 0 bases and J by 6 bases; unmatched bases: 5. The CDR3 DNA is TGTGCCAGCAGCTTAGCACCTAGCGGAGGCAATGAGCAGTTCTTC. Encoded protein: CASSLAPSGGNEQFF. The complete variable domain, with remaining parts taken from reference TRBV7-2 and TRBJ2-1, reads GAGVSQSPSNKVTEKGKDVELRCDPISGHTALYWYRQSLGQGLEFLIYFQGNSAPDKSGLPSDRFSAERTGGSVSTLTIQRTQQEDSAVYLCASSLAPSGGNEQFFGPGTRLTVL.

J is TRBJ2-1 and V is TRBV20-1; TRBD2 matches at 8 bases. The CDR3 is 16 amino acids. V lost 0 bases and J lost 2; bases outside the gene matches: 6. Germline-derived CDR1 and CDR2 are DFQATT and SNEGSKA (reference sequence). CDR3 sequence reads: CSARDFAGGPYNEQFF. DNA of the CDR3: TGCAGTGCTAGAGATTTTGCGGGAGGCCCCTACAATGAGCAGTTCTTC.

This chain connects TRBV6-6 to TRBJ1-2; D gene ambiguous. The V end was cut by 0 bases, the J end by 7 bases, with 15 bases between. The CDR3 spans 15 residues. CDR1 and CDR2 (germline): MNHNY, SVGAGI (reference sequence). This CDR3 reads CASSYSYGVFPGYTF. CDR3 nucleotides: TGTGCCAGCAGTTACTCGTATGGCGTTTTTCCTGGCTACACCTTC.

In nucleotides, the CDR3 is TGCAGTGCCAGGGGGCAATCAGCGGGAGCCTACAATGAGCAGTTCTTC. Protein: CSARGQSAGAYNEQFF. J is TRBJ2-1 and V is TRBV20-1, with D tentatively TRBD1 or TRBD2 (8 bases each). This CDR3 contains 16 residues. V was clipped by 6 bases and J by 2 bases, with 20 bases between them. Looked up from germline, CDR1 is DFQATT and CDR2 is SNEGSKA (reference sequence).

At least ten counts were recorded for this clonotype. The genes are TRBV20-1 and TRBJ1-2; no firm D call. Trimming removed 3 bases from V and 2 bases from J, with 13 bases in between. The CDR3 has 14 amino acids. Germline loops: CDR1 DFQATT, CDR2 SNEGSKA (reference sequence). CDR3 protein: CSASVDGVNYGYTF. The CDR3 nucleotides are TGCAGTGCTAGCGTGGACGGCGTAAACTATGGCTACACCTTC.

The CDR3 DNA sequence: TGCAGCTCCAGGACAGGACGAGGGGAGACCCAGTACTTC. Protein product: CSSRTGRGETQYF. This chain joins TRBV20-1 and TRBJ2-5, with 7 nucleotides matching TRBD1. Germline assignment: CDR1 DFQATT and CDR2 SNEGSKA (reference sequence). The CDR3 loop spans 13 amino acids.

This clonotype was found many times. The chain employs TRBV20-1 and TRBJ2-3; D not resolved. From germline, CDR1 is DFQATT and CDR2 SNEGSKA (reference sequence). Trimming took 8 bases from V and 1 from J, leaving 16 bases between them. This CDR3 comprises 14 residues. CDR3 coding DNA: TGCAGTCAGAGCCCCCAGTTGGGCACAGATACGCAGTATTTT. This translates into CSQSPQLGTDTQYF.

About this clonotype itself: One base away lies a much larger clone, so this may be a sequencing read error. This rearrangement joins TRBV29-1 to TRBJ1-5; possible D gene TRBD1, 6 bases. The germline gives CDR1 SQVTM, CDR2 ANQGSEA. The CDR3 has 13 amino acids. CDR3 nucleotides: TGCATCGTTCGGTCAGGGGACTATCAGCCCCAGCATTTT. It yields the protein CIVRSGDYQPQHF.

This clonotype was recorded a few times. The genes are TRBV28 and TRBJ2-3; D may be TRBD2 (5 bases). The CDR3 is made up of 13 amino acids. Germline V gene lookup returns CDR1 MDHEN and CDR2 SYDVKM. Trimming took 7 bases from V and 3 from J, leaving 11 bases between them. This chain's CDR3 is CASKTSGTDTQYF. CDR3 DNA: TGTGCCAGCAAAACTAGTGGGACAGATACGCAGTATTTT.

The sample holds a few counts of this clonotype. The chain has TRBV13 and TRBJ2-7; maybe TRBD1 (6 bases). The germline gives CDR1 PRHDT, CDR2 FYEKMQ (reference sequence). The CDR3 runs 13 residues. V was clipped by 3 bases and J by 4 bases, with 10 bases between them. The CDR3 region has the DNA TGTGCCAGCAGCTTGTACAGGGCTTACGAGCAGTACTTC. Translated: CASSLYRAYEQYF.

Concerning this clonotype itself: The junction departs from the called germline gene at one end, perhaps through a read error. The V call is TRBV29-1, the J call TRBJ1-1; weak D call: TRBD1 (5 bases). The CDR3 is made up of 9 amino acids. Germline CDR1 reads SQVTM; CDR2 reads ANQGSEA. Written as DNA, the CDR3 is TGCAGGGTGGGGACGGAAGGTTTCTTT. Its protein product is CRVGTEGFF.

This clonotype was counted at least ten times. V is TRBV24-1 and J is TRBJ2-5; D remains unclear. Trimming pared 1 base from V and 7 bases from J, leaving 9 bases between. The germline V gene encodes CDR1 KGHDR and CDR2 SFDVKD. CDR3 length: 13 residues. As DNA, the CDR3 is TGTGCCACCAGTGATTTTGATCGCGGGACCCAGTACTTC. Translating it yields CATSDFDRGTQYF.

The sample holds one count of this clonotype. This sequence joins TRBV29-1 and TRBJ2-3, with TRBD2 matching 12 bases. The germline gives CDR1 SQVTM, CDR2 ANQGSEA. This CDR3 region has 13 residues. V lost 4 bases, J lost 4 bases, and 0 bases stayed unmatched. The CDR3, as DNA: TGCAGCGTTGGGACTAGCGGGGCAGATACGCAGTATTTT. Its protein is CSVGTSGADTQYF.

This clonotype was detected many times. The V gene is TRBV3-1, the J gene TRBJ2-1, with 10 bases aligning to TRBD1. The CDR3 has 14 amino acids. The J segment lost 6 bases and the V segment lost 1 base, leaving 0 bases of the junction unmatched. CDR1 and CDR2 from the germline V gene are LGHDT and YNNKEL (reference sequence). The CDR3 DNA reads TGTGCCAGCAGCCAAGGGACAGGGGGCAATGAGCAGTTCTTC. Its protein product is CASSQGTGGNEQFF.

This clonotype has ten or more counts. V usage is TRBV6-2 or TRBV6-3 and J usage is TRBJ1-5; 9 bases line up with TRBD1. The CDR3 has 14 amino acids. Germline trimming cut 6 bases from V and 3 bases from J; bases unmatched to any gene: 3. CDR1 MNHEY and CDR2 SVGEGT come from the germline V gene. DNA of the CDR3: TGTGCCAGCAGAGACAGGGGGAACAATCAGCCCCAGCATTTT. This gives the protein CASRDRGNNQPQHF.

This clonotype was detected ten times or more. The CDR3 reads CASSYDRGTTYEQYF. The CDR3 DNA reads TGTGCCAGCAGTTACGACAGGGGTACCACCTACGAGCAGTACTTC. The rearrangement links TRBV6-2 or TRBV6-3 to TRBJ2-7; TRBD1 agrees at 8 bases. V was clipped by 2 bases and J by 2 bases; unmatched bases: 5. Germline CDR1 and CDR2: MNHEY and SVGEGT. The CDR3 spans 15 residues.